This T cell receptor beta chain was obtained from a study of T cell repertoires in cytomegalovirus infection. Whole-study context: The public TCR beta signatures pointed to both CMV infection and matching HLA type.

This clonotype was found many times. Its antigen is unknown. Findings of the study overall: CMV-specific TCR beta clonotypes restricted by HLA-C were the ones dominating the ex vivo response. Pooled public TCR beta family frequency picked out CMV carriers with the relevant HLA.

TCRdb re-called the reads through MiXCR, storing one row per CDR3 protein. The data show some 220,000 distinct CDR3 sequences, 6.5% seen once. The germline V gene has CDR1 SGHTA and CDR2 FQGNSA. The CDR3 is made up of 12 amino acids. V shed 4 bases and J shed 5 bases, with 9 bases lying between them. The clonotype comes from a human donor in good health (CMV status not recorded). Some clones in this sample may be carry-over from other donors' samples. This chain connects TRBV7-2 to TRBJ2-7, with unresolved D. Sequenced input: PBMCs. The CDR3 spells CASSSNPHEQYF. The CDR3 bases are TGTGCCAGCAGCTCCAACCCCCACGAGCAGTACTTC.